This TCR beta chain was recovered during a study of T-cell memory formation after mild COVID-19. Study-wide results and caveats: Later expanders leaned CD4+, whereas clones that contracted between day 15 and 85 were balanced CD4/CD8. Contracting CD4+ clones lay largely in CM and EM, with CD8+ ones residing in EMRA. SARS-CoV-2 specificity of second-wave clones peaking day 37 was unconfirmed.

Turning to this clonotype: Its cognate antigen is unknown.

The germline gives CDR1 SGHKS, CDR2 YYEKEE (reference sequence). The CDR3 runs to 14 residues. V shed 1 base and J shed 6 bases, with 12 bases lying between them. TCR alpha and TCR beta cDNA libraries carrying sample barcodes and UMIs came from 5'RACE with constant-segment primers. TCRdb reprocessed the 5' RACE reads via MiXCR and lists one record per CDR3 protein. The sample records some 290,000 distinct CDR3 sequences, about a sixth being singletons. Input material: PBMCs or a T cell subset sorted from them (not recorded which). The rearrangement joins TRBV5-5 to TRBJ2-3, with a possible D match to TRBD1 (5 bases). The source of this sequence is a man younger than 35 who had mild COVID-19 (a few samples of this study predate the infection). Cell type and time point are not known. CDR3 sequence: CASSLPGARDTQYF. In DNA, the CDR3 is TGTGCCAGCAGCTTGCCTGGGGCAAGGGATACGCAGTATTTT.